The clone carrying this TCR beta chain was picked up a small number of times. The target antigen is unknown. A universal primer site came from template switching; cDNA carried unique molecular identifiers. TCRdb re-called the 5' RACE reads through MiXCR, storing one row per CDR3 protein. The sample includes roughly 260,000 distinct CDR3 sequences, approximately 7.3% of them seen just once. CDR1 is SNHLY, CDR2 FYNNEI, per germline. Deletions cut 3 bases from V and 6 bases from J, with 9 bases between. CDR3 length: 12 amino acids. The data are from a study of identical twins. Study results and caveats: Analyses based on zero insertions could be partly confounded by invariant MAIT and iNKT cells. The study found weaker excess twin sharing in beta out-of-frame sequences.

These data are also associated with another study on yellow fever vaccine responses in identical twins.

Sequencing was performed on CD8+ T cells sorted from blood. The V call is TRBV2, the J call TRBJ2-7; D unresolved. The receptor was isolated from a woman between 18 and 29 years old in good health. The CDR3 here is CASSESISEQYF. As DNA, the CDR3 is TGTGCCAGCAGTGAGTCTATCTCCGAGCAGTACTTC.